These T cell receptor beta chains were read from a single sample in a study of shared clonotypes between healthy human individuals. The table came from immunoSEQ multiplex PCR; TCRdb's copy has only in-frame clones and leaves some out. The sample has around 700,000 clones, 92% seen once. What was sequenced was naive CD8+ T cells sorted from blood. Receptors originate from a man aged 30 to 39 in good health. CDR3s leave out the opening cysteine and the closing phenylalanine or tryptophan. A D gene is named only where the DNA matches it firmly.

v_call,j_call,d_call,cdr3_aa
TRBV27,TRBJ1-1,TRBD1,ASSRGQGNTEAF
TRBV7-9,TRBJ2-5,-,ASSLDGIQETQY
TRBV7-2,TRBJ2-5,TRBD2,ASSLVLAGEETQY
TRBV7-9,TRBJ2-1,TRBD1,ASSPRGTGQNEQF
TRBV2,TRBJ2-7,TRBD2,ASRKVLAGGPGSYEQY
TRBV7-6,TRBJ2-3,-,ASSLEAGTSTDTQY
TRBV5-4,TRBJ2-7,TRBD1,ASSLNHRGAGEQY
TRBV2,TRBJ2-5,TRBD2,ASSDGLAFQETQY
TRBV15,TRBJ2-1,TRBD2,ATSRASGTSGIEF
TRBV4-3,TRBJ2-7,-,ASSQVGVSEQY
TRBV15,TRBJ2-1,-,ATSSRGSPSYNEQF
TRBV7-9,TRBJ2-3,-,ASSFLAADTQY
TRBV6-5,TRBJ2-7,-,ASSYAGQTYEQY
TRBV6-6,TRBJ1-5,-,AIQRSGNQPQH
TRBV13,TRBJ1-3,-,ASSTEQGRNTIY
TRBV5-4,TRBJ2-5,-,ASSLALEETQY
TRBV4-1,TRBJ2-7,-,ASSQEVLGSDEQY
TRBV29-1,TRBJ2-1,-,SVDLSPPEQF
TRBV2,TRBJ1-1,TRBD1,ASRTGVNTEAF
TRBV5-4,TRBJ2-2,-,ASSLDPGELF
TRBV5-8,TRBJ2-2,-,ASSLTGLTGELF
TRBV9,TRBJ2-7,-,ASSPRQESTSYEQY
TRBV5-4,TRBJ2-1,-,ASSLVVGIYNEQF
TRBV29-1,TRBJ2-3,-,STDDTDTQY
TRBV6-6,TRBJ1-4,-,ASSYSIREKLF
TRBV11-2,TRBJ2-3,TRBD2,ASSLRRTSGTDTQY
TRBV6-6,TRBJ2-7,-,ASTLTSASSYEQY
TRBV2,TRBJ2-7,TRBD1,ASLGQGGEQY
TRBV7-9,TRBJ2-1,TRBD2,ASSPAGSSYNEQF
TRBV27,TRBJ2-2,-,ASSLYTGELF
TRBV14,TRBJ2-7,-,ASRTKHSEQEGRVGEQY
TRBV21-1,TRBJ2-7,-,ASNSGEATLGSYEQY
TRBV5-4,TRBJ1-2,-,ASSLVEGTTYGYT
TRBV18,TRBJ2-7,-,ASSPGDRSRTYEQY
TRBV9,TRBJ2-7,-,ASSGPDRYYEQY
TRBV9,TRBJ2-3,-,ASSVAGMMDTQY
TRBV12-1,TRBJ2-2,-,ASSSGLAANTGELF
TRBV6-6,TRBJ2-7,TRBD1,ASSFRGYEQY
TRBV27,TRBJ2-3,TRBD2,ASSPGGDPYTDTQY
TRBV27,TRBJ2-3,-,ASSLSALRIDTQY